The TCR beta chain under discussion was sequenced for a study of blood T cell repertoires in COVID-19. About the study: The study drew acute and convalescent COVID-19 samples from the United States, Italy and Spain.

CDR3 length: 15 amino acids. The V gene's germline CDR1 is SGHDN and CDR2 FVKESK. V gave up 4 bases and J gave up 7 bases, with 14 bases separating them. How the authors handled the data: Amplification with reference gene primers provided the estimates of nucleated cell counts. Sequencing was performed with immunoSEQ multiplex PCR; in TCRdb, only in-frame clones are kept and a portion is missing. Clone size and V and J calls were adopted from that table, with D and trimming inferred from the DNA. The table records around 190,000 clones, 75% to 85% of them present only once. This clone was recorded only once.

This sequence joins TRBV14 and TRBJ1-6; maybe TRBD1 (5 bases). This clonotype was obtained from a woman between 50 and 59 years old with acute COVID-19. The sample comprised PBMCs or T cells enriched from blood (not recorded which). The DNA of the CDR3 is TGTGCCAGCAGCCTCGACCCGGGGGAAAATTCACCCCTCCACTTT. Protein: CASSLDPGENSPLHF. The full variable domain, its missing parts supplied by reference TRBV14 and TRBJ1-6, is EAGVTQFPSHSVIEKGQTVTLRCDPISGHDNLYWYRRVMGKEIKFLLHFVKESKQDESGMPNNRFLAERTGGTYSTLKVQPAELEDSGVYFCASSLDPGENSPLHFGNGTRLTVT.